Listed here are 18 T cell receptor beta chains from one sample, sequenced in a study of blood T cells in healthy people across ages. PCR was performed a second time for about 7 to 12 cycles using a sample-barcoded 5' primer and a J-beta primer mix. TCRdb passed the 5' RACE reads through MiXCR, listing each CDR3 protein once. The repertoire consists of some 900,000 distinct CDR3 sequences, with about 44% occurring once and the leading ten covering roughly 13%. Sequencing input: blood. These receptors all come from a young man in good health.

The sample holds a few counts of this clonotype. The chain is built from TRBV12-3 or TRBV12-4 and TRBJ2-5; 13 bases are a match to TRBD2. This CDR3 is 16 amino acids long. The junction had 6 bases not matched to a gene; V was cut back by 6 bases and J by 2 bases. CDR3 residues: CASRSGLAGEQETQYF. CDR3 nucleotides: TGTGCCAGCAGGTCAGGACTAGCGGGGGAACAAGAGACCCAGTACTTC.

This chain joins TRBV2 and TRBJ2-3; 7 bases are a match to TRBD1. CDR3 size: 15 residues. Germline CDR1 reads SNHLY; CDR2 reads FYNNEI. V lost 6 bases to trimming and J lost 4 bases; unmatched junction nucleotides: 10. The CDR3 spells CASRRPGTVADTQYF. The CDR3 bases are TGTGCCAGCAGACGACCCGGGACAGTCGCAGATACGCAGTATTTT. Full variable domain (missing parts from reference TRBV2 and TRBJ2-3): EPEVTQTPSHQVTQMGQEVILRCVPISNHLYFYWYRQILGQKVEFLVSFYNNEISEKSEIFDDQFSVERPDGSNFTLKIRSTKLEDSAMYFCASRRPGTVADTQYFGPGTRLTVL.

Relative to its sample, this clonotype is medium-sized. This chain links TRBV3-1 with TRBJ2-5; D is undetermined. The CDR3 sequence is 13 residues long. Trimming left V 1 base short and J 3 bases short, with 6 bases between. Germline CDR1 reads LGHDT; CDR2 reads YNNKEL (reference sequence). As DNA, the CDR3 is TGTGCCAGCAGCCAAGGCAGAAAAGAGACCCAGTACTTC. Its translation: CASSQGRKETQYF.

A few counts support this clonotype. CDR3 residues: CAPKGTTLNTEAFF. CDR3 bases: TGTGCCCCTAAGGGAACTACTTTGAACACTGAAGCTTTCTTT. The chain is built from TRBV21-1 and TRBJ1-1. TRBV21-1 is termed a pseudogene. The CDR3 spans 14 residues.

The V call is TRBV7-2, the J call TRBJ1-5; no clear D. V gave up 5 bases and J gave up 5 bases, with 16 bases separating them. Germline CDR1 is SGHTA and CDR2 is FQGNSA. CDR3 length: 15 amino acids. As DNA, the CDR3 is TGTGCCAGCAGCCCAGGCGGTGGAGTGCATCAGCCCCAGCATTTT. Amino acids: CASSPGGGVHQPQHF. Combining the CDR3 with reference TRBV7-2 and TRBJ1-5 gives the whole variable domain GAGVSQSPSNKVTEKGKDVELRCDPISGHTALYWYRQSLGQGLEFLIYFQGNSAPDKSGLPSDRFSAERTGGSVSTLTIQRTQQEDSAVYLCASSPGGGVHQPQHFGDGTRLSIL.

There are many counts of this clonotype. V is TRBV7-9 and J is TRBJ2-3; D remains unclear. Germline values: CDR1 SEHNR, CDR2 FQNEAQ (reference sequence). V was pared by 5 bases and J by 6 bases, with 12 bases between. The CDR3 consists of 13 residues. In nucleotides, the CDR3 is TGTGCCAGCAGCGTAGTAGGCAGCGATACGCAGTATTTT. It specifies CASSVVGSDTQYF.

V usage is TRBV2 and J usage is TRBJ1-2; the D is unclear. CDR1 is SNHLY, CDR2 FYNNEI, per germline. The germline V and J ends were trimmed by 8 bases and 1 base, with 14 bases remaining between them. This CDR3 region has 14 residues. The CDR3 coding sequence is TGTGCCAGCCTAAAGGCGGCGCTTAACTATGGCTACACCTTC. Translating gives CASLKAALNYGYTF.

There are a few counts of this clonotype. The chain combines TRBV15 with TRBJ1-2; D is perhaps TRBD1 (5 bases). Per the germline V gene, CDR1 is LNHNV and CDR2 is YYDKDF (reference sequence). V was shortened by 5 bases and J by 4 bases, with 14 bases between the two germline ends. The CDR3 sequence is 14 residues long. For the CDR3, the DNA is TGTGCCACCAGCGTAAGGAGGGGACCCTATGGCTACACCTTC. As protein: CATSVRRGPYGYTF.

The CDR3 nucleotides are TGTGCCAGCAGGCCCCGGGACAGGGTTTGGAATGAGCAGTTCTTC. Encoded protein: CASRPRDRVWNEQFF. The genes are TRBV6-6 and TRBJ2-1; 9 positions match TRBD1. V gave up 6 bases and J gave up 7 bases; unmatched junction bases: 10. Per the germline V gene, CDR1 is MNHNY and CDR2 is SVGAGI (reference sequence). The CDR3 spans 15 residues.

Many counts were recorded for this clonotype. The genes are TRBV7-2 and TRBJ2-1, with D unclear. The CDR3 has 12 amino acids. Trimming cost V 5 bases and J 12 bases, with 14 bases left between them. CDR1 and CDR2 from the germline V gene are SGHTA and FQGNSA. DNA for the CDR3: TGTGCCAGCAGCCCCCAAGGCTATCGGCAGTTCTTC. Its translation: CASSPQGYRQFF.

The V and J genes are TRBV12-3 or TRBV12-4 and TRBJ2-4; possibly TRBD2 for D (5 bases). The end of the DNA aligns better with TRBJ2-7, so the J call may be wrong. CDR3 length: 16 residues. This chain's CDR3 is CASSPPLAEGTYEQYF. The DNA for the CDR3 is TGTGCCAGCAGTCCCCCCCTGGCCGAGGGAACCTACGAGCAGTACTTC.

V gene TRBV2 combines with J gene TRBJ2-1; a weak D match, TRBD2 (5 bases). The CDR3 spans 13 residues. Trimming took 3 bases from V and 9 from J, leaving 12 bases between them. The germline CDR1 and CDR2 sequences are SNHLY and FYNNEI. CDR3 protein: CASSELRDGEQFF. CDR3 DNA: TGTGCCAGCAGTGAGTTGAGGGATGGTGAGCAGTTCTTC. Based on the CDR3 plus reference TRBV2 and TRBJ2-1, the full variable domain is EPEVTQTPSHQVTQMGQEVILRCVPISNHLYFYWYRQILGQKVEFLVSFYNNEISEKSEIFDDQFSVERPDGSNFTLKIRSTKLEDSAMYFCASSELRDGEQFFGPGTRLTVL.

The V gene is TRBV2, the J gene TRBJ2-1; D call uncertain. The CDR3 totals 14 residues. The germline V gene has CDR1 SNHLY and CDR2 FYNNEI. V was clipped by 1 base and J by 3 bases, with 7 bases between them. CDR3 DNA sequence: TGTGCCAGCAGTGAAGTCAGGAACTACAATGAGCAGTTCTTC. It is translated as CASSEVRNYNEQFF.

This clonotype was detected only a few times. The genes are TRBV11-2 and TRBJ2-1, with 10 bases that match TRBD2. The J segment lost 6 bases and the V segment lost 3 bases, leaving 11 bases of the junction unmatched. This CDR3 is 17 amino acids long. CDR1 is SGHAT, CDR2 FQNNGV, per germline. As DNA, the CDR3 is TGTGCCAGCAGCTTTTTCAAACCAGCGGGGGGGCTCAATGAGCAGTTCTTC. Encoded protein: CASSFFKPAGGLNEQFF.

The chain links TRBV4-1 to TRBJ2-5; D is perhaps TRBD1 (6 bases). Germline CDR1 MGHRA, CDR2 YSYEKL. The germline V and J ends were trimmed by 4 bases and 3 bases, with 15 bases remaining between them. The CDR3 extends over 15 amino acids. The CDR3: CASSLNPSGEETQYF. The DNA for the CDR3 is TGCGCCAGCAGCCTTAACCCCTCAGGGGAAGAGACCCAGTACTTC.

The J gene is TRBJ1-2, the V gene TRBV4-3, with D unclear. V shed 1 base and J shed 6 bases, with 12 bases lying between them. Germline V CDR1 and CDR2: LGHNA, YSLEER. The CDR3 spans 14 residues. CDR3 DNA: TGCGCCAGCAGCCAAGGTGCGGCCGGGGATGGCTACACCTTC. Its protein product is CASSQGAAGDGYTF.

The chain employs TRBV15 and TRBJ1-3, with D tentatively TRBD1 (5 bases). V lost 0 bases and J lost 3, with 15 bases in between. This CDR3 region has 17 residues. Germline V gene data show CDR1 as LNHNV and CDR2 as YYDKDF (reference sequence). CDR3 region: CATSRDSGSRNGNTIYF. CDR3 coding DNA: TGTGCCACCAGCAGAGATTCAGGGTCCAGGAATGGAAACACCATATATTTT.

V usage is TRBV20-1 and J usage is TRBJ2-1; 8 nucleotides align to TRBD2. Germline V lookup: CDR1 DFQATT, CDR2 SNEGSKA (reference sequence). There are 17 residues in the CDR3. V dropped 6 bases and J dropped 3; count of bases not matched to a gene: 16. Here the CDR3 reads CSATRTGGGPYYNEQFF. The CDR3 region has the DNA TGCAGTGCGACCCGAACTGGCGGGGGGCCGTACTACAATGAGCAGTTCTTC.